The 11 T cell receptor beta chains presented below share a single source sample, sequenced in a study of regulatory T cells in long-lasting Graves disease. As to time point: newly diagnosed GD, antithyroid drugs for less than 3 months. Extracted PBMC RNA gave rise to the TCR library. Arm-PCR with iRepertoire HTBI primers amplified the CDR3 regions for these TCR beta libraries. TCRdb recomputed calls from the multiplex PCR reads with MiXCR, one row per CDR3 protein. The table shows 600,000 to 650,000 distinct CDR3 sequences, with roughly 15% occurring only once. This same sample was also taken into another study, of T cells in Graves' hyperthyroidism and ophthalmopathy.

The source was peripheral blood mononuclear cells (PBMCs), collected at new diagnosis, from a patient treated with antithyroid drugs. These receptors all stem from a woman aged 30 to 39 with Graves disease.

The chain is built from TRBV5-8 and TRBJ1-2, with D perhaps matching TRBD1 (5 bases). V gave up 4 bases and J gave up 3 bases, with 13 bases separating them. The CDR3 extends over 14 amino acids. Germline-derived CDR1 and CDR2 are SGHTS and YDEGEE. As DNA, the CDR3 is TGTGCCAGCAGCCTACCGTGGGGGGACTATGGCTACACCTTC. This translates into CASSLPWGDYGYTF.

In regard to this clonotype: Given a much more abundant clone one base away, this may be a read error. This sequence joins TRBV10-3 and TRBJ2-3; 7 bases fit TRBD2. Judging by the DNA end, TRBJ2-7 fits better; the J call may be wrong. Germline CDR1 reads ENHRY; CDR2 reads SYGVKD. CDR3 length: 14 residues. CDR3 protein: CAISDPRTRNEQYF. The DNA of the CDR3 is TGTGCCATCAGTGATCCTCGGACTAGGAATGAGCAGTACTTC.

In this sample, this clonotype turned up a few times. This sequence joins TRBV24-1 and TRBJ1-1, with a tentative D call TRBD1 (6 bases). The CDR3 is made up of 13 amino acids. V was pared by 3 bases and J by 5 bases, with 9 bases between. CDR1 and CDR2 from the germline V gene are KGHDR and SFDVKD. The CDR3, as DNA: TGTGCCACCAGTGATGGGGGGCGGACTGAAGCTTTCTTT. Protein: CATSDGGRTEAFF.

CDR3 sequence (DNA): TGTGCCAGCACCGCCCTGGAGTCCGGGGAGCTGTTTTTT. Its translation is CASTALESGELFF. The V call is TRBV6-1, the J call TRBJ2-2; the D is unclear. CDR1 is MNHNS, CDR2 SASEGT, per germline. The CDR3 consists of 13 residues. The V gene lost 7 bases and the J gene lost 6 bases, with 12 bases spanning the gap.

Ten or more counts support this clonotype. The J gene is TRBJ1-1, the V gene TRBV7-9; no clear D. Germline V CDR1 and CDR2: SEHNR, FQNEAQ (reference sequence). Trimming removed 5 bases from V and 2 bases from J, with 15 bases in between. The CDR3 loop spans 15 amino acids. The CDR3 reads CASSTHGLLNTEAFF. The CDR3 coding sequence is TGTGCCAGCAGCACCCACGGCCTTTTAAACACTGAAGCTTTCTTT.

This clonotype appeared many times. V is TRBV6-1 and J is TRBJ1-1; no definite D call. The CDR3 contains 16 residues. CDR1 MNHNS and CDR2 SASEGT come from the germline V gene. Trimming left V 4 bases short and J 0 bases short, with 15 bases between. CDR3 amino acids: CASSAPFRVVNTEAFF. The CDR3 DNA sequence: TGTGCCAGCAGTGCTCCGTTCCGGGTGGTGAACACTGAAGCTTTCTTT.

CDR3 coding DNA: TGCGCCAGCAGCCTAACGAAAGGAAGCGGACAGTTGGAGACCCAGTACTTC. Translation: CASSLTKGSGQLETQYF. The chain employs TRBV4-1 and TRBJ2-5; TRBD1 is a possible D gene (6 bases). Germline CDR1 MGHRA, CDR2 YSYEKL. The CDR3 covers 17 residues. V lost 4 bases and J lost 5, with 23 bases in between.

This clonotype was counted many times. The CDR3 is CASKAMGYYGYTF. For the CDR3, the DNA is TGTGCCAGCAAAGCAATGGGGTACTATGGCTACACCTTC. This rearrangement joins TRBV6-1 to TRBJ1-2; D is unclear. The germline V and J ends were trimmed by 7 bases and 3 bases, with 12 bases remaining between them. This CDR3 contains 13 residues. Germline CDR1 is MNHNS and CDR2 is SASEGT.

This clonotype has a count of ten or more. DNA for the CDR3: TGTGCCAGCAGCCTCCTGCGAGGGGGCACAGATACGCAGTATTTT. This sequence encodes CASSLLRGGTDTQYF. The rearrangement uses TRBV7-6 and TRBJ2-3; D possibly uses TRBD1 or TRBD2 (5 bases each). The CDR3 has 15 amino acids. V was shortened by 5 bases and J by 1 base, with 13 bases between the two germline ends. In germline, CDR1 is SGHVS, CDR2 FNYEAQ. The full variable domain, completed using reference TRBV7-6 and TRBJ2-3, is GAGVSQSPRYKVTKRGQDVALRCDPISGHVSLYWYRQALGQGPEFLTYFNYEAQQDKSGLPNDRFSAERPEGSISTLTIQRTEQRDSAMYRCASSLLRGGTDTQYFGPGTRLTVL.

The gene calls are TRBV19 and TRBJ2-2; 8 bases fit TRBD2. V trimming: 4 bases; J trimming: 1 base; junction bases outside the gene matches: 2. CDR1 is LNHDA, CDR2 SQIVND, per germline (reference sequence). There are 15 residues in the CDR3. The DNA for the CDR3 is TGTGCCAGTAGTACCAGCGGGAGGAACACCGGGGAGCTGTTTTTT. Translated, it gives CASSTSGRNTGELFF.

This clonotype was found many times. CDR3 protein: CASSKRDVENYGYTF. As DNA, the CDR3 is TGTGCCAGCAGCAAGCGGGACGTTGAAAACTATGGCTACACCTTC. The V call is TRBV7-2, the J call TRBJ1-2; weak D call: TRBD1 (5 bases). The length of the CDR3 is 15 residues. Trimming cost V 5 bases and J 2 bases, with 15 bases left between them. CDR1 is SGHTA and CDR2 is FQGNSA in the germline V gene. Together with reference TRBV7-2 and TRBJ1-2, the CDR3 gives the full variable domain: GAGVSQSPSNKVTEKGKDVELRCDPISGHTALYWYRQSLGQGLEFLIYFQGNSAPDKSGLPSDRFSAERTGGSVSTLTIQRTQQEDSAVYLCASSKRDVENYGYTFGSGTRLTVV.